These T cell receptor beta chains were read from a single sample in a study of regulatory T cells in long-lasting Graves disease. One entry per CDR3 protein, called by TCRdb with MiXCR from the multiplex PCR reads. The sample consists of fewer than 550,000 distinct CDR3 sequences, approximately 21% of them appearing once. The specimen was peripheral blood mononuclear cells (PBMCs), collected when the disease was refractory, from a patient treated with antithyroid drugs. Every receptor here comes from a female donor with Graves disease. CDR3s include the opening cysteine and the closing phenylalanine or tryptophan. The D gene is left open where the match is weak. Some rows mark clone size as missing; the rest say once, few, many or name a class of expanded clone.

V: TRBV9; J: TRBJ2-3; size: .; D: TRBD2; CDR3: CASSVTTSGDSTDTQYF; DNA: TGTGCCAGCAGCGTGACGACTAGCGGGGACAGCACAGATACGCAGTATTTT
V: TRBV6-1; J: TRBJ2-7; size: many; D: TRBD1; CDR3: CASTAAGTGVEWYPYEQYF; DNA: TGTGCCAGCACCGCCGCCGGGACAGGTGTCGAATGGTACCCCTACGAGCAGTACTTC
V: TRBV7-9; J: TRBJ2-7; size: .; D: .; CDR3: CASSLEETIWDEQYF; DNA: TGTGCCAGCAGCTTAGAGGAGACCATCTGGGACGAGCAGTACTTC
V: TRBV6-1; J: TRBJ2-5; size: .; D: .; CDR3: CASTIRAEGETQYF; DNA: TGTGCCAGCACTATACGTGCGGAAGGAGAGACCCAGTACTTC
V: TRBV11-2; J: TRBJ2-7; size: many; D: .; CDR3: CASSPGSMATYEQYF; DNA: TGTGCCAGCAGCCCCGGGTCCATGGCGACCTACGAGCAGTACTTC
V: TRBV2; J: TRBJ2-5; size: .; D: TRBD2; CDR3: CASSLAGAQGTQYF; DNA: TGTGCCAGCAGCCTAGCGGGGGCCCAAGGGACCCAGTACTTC
V: TRBV20-1; J: TRBJ2-7; size: many; D: TRBD2; CDR3: CSASPTSGSLDEQYF; DNA: TGCAGTGCTAGTCCGACTAGCGGGAGTCTTGACGAGCAGTACTTC
V: TRBV28; J: TRBJ2-5; size: many; D: .; CDR3: CASSLRWTETQYF; DNA: TGTGCCAGCAGTTTGAGGTGGACAGAGACCCAGTACTTC
V: TRBV7-8; J: TRBJ2-7; size: many; D: TRBD2; CDR3: CASSRTSGLSYEQYF; DNA: TGTGCCAGCAGCCGGACTAGCGGACTCTCCTACGAGCAGTACTTC
V: TRBV5-1; J: TRBJ2-5; size: few; D: .; CDR3: CASSFRAGLGETQYF; DNA: TGCGCCAGCAGCTTCCGGGCAGGGCTAGGGGAGACCCAGTACTTC
V: TRBV29-1; J: TRBJ2-5; size: many; D: .; CDR3: CSVEADDRTQETQYF; DNA: TGCAGCGTTGAAGCAGATGACAGGACCCAAGAGACCCAGTACTTC
V: TRBV24-1; J: TRBJ2-5; size: many; D: .; CDR3: CATSDSGTRETQYF; DNA: TGTGCCACCAGTGACTCTGGGACGAGAGAGACCCAGTACTTC
V: TRBV28; J: TRBJ1-3; size: .; D: .; CDR3: CASSYLRGSSGNTIYF; DNA: TGTGCCAGCAGTTACCTCAGGGGTTCCTCTGGAAACACCATATATTTT
V: TRBV30; J: TRBJ2-5; size: few; D: TRBD2; CDR3: CAWIPEVEAGAETQYF; DNA: TGTGCCTGGATACCGGAGGTTGAGGCGGGAGCAGAGACCCAGTACTTC
V: TRBV10-3; J: TRBJ1-6; size: many; D: .; CDR3: CAISEKGFGSSYNSPLHF; DNA: TGTGCCATCAGTGAGAAAGGGTTCGGGAGCTCCTATAATTCACCCCTCCACTTT
V: TRBV7-9; J: TRBJ1-4; size: many; D: .; CDR3: CASSLEGRGEKLFF; DNA: TGTGCCAGCAGCTTAGAGGGCAGGGGTGAAAAACTGTTTTTT
V: TRBV11-2; J: TRBJ2-2; size: many; D: .; CDR3: CASSLGSGGELFF; DNA: TGTGCCAGCAGCTTAGGGTCTGGCGGGGAGCTGTTTTTT
V: TRBV4-3; J: TRBJ2-2; size: few; D: TRBD1; CDR3: CASSQESDRATGELFF; DNA: TGCGCCAGCAGCCAAGAGTCCGACAGGGCCACCGGGGAGCTGTTTTTT